Sequencing of this T cell receptor beta chain was carried out in a study of early T cells in non-severe SARS-CoV-2 infection. One entry per CDR3 protein results from TCRdb running MiXCR on the 5' RACE reads. The repertoire has some 40,000 distinct CDR3 sequences, just under 4% of them found once; the top ten carry 8% to 10%. This clonotype was picked up many times. There are 15 residues in the CDR3. J gave up 6 bases and V 4 bases, and 7 bases lay outside the gene matches. Germline CDR1 SGHNT, CDR2 YYREEE (reference sequence). The chain recombines TRBV5-4 with TRBJ2-1, with TRBD2 identical over 10 bases. The source of this sequence is an adult who was a healthcare worker with PCR-confirmed SARS-CoV-2 infection or an uninfected control (not recorded which). The sequenced sample was whole blood. Written as DNA, the CDR3 is TGTGCCAGCAGCCAAACTAGCGGGGTCCCCAATGAGCAGTTCTTC. Its translation: CASSQTSGVPNEQFF.